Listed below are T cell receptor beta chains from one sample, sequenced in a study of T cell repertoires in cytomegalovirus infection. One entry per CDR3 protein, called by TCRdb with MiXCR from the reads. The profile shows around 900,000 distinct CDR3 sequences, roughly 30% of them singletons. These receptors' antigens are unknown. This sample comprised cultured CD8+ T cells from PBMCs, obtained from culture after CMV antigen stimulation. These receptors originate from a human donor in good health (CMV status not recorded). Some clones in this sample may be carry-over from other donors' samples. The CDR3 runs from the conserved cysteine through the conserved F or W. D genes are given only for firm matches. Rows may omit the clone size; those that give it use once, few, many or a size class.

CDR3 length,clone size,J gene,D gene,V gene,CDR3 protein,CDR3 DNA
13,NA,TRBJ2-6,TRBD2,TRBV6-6,CASSQYREGVLTF,TGTGCCAGCAGCCAATATAGGGAGGGCGTCCTGACTTTC
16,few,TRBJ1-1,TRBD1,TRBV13,CASSLGGGQMNTEAFF,TGTGCCAGCAGCTTAGGGGGGGGACAGATGAACACTGAAGCTTTCTTT
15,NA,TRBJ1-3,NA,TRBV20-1,CSARDRSLAKNTIYF,TGCAGTGCTAGAGACCGATCTCTTGCGAAGAACACCATATATTTT
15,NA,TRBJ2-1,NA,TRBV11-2,CASSLVWTEDNEQFF,TGTGCCAGCAGCTTAGTTTGGACAGAAGACAATGAGCAGTTCTTC
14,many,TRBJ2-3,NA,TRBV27,CASSFPRGTDTQYF,TGTGCCAGCAGTTTTCCCCGTGGGACAGATACGCAGTATTTT
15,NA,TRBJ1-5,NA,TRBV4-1,CASSQEGAGNQPQHF,TGCGCCAGCAGCCAAGAAGGAGCGGGCAATCAGCCCCAGCATTTT
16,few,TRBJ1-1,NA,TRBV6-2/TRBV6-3,CASRQIAEAVPFEAFF,TGTGCCAGCAGGCAGATCGCCGAAGCCGTCCCCTTTGAAGCTTTCTTT
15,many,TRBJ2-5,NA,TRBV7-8,CASSFSGAYQETQYF,TGTGCCAGCAGCTTTTCCGGGGCTTACCAAGAGACCCAGTACTTC
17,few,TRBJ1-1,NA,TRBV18,CASALSPGKVENTEAFF,TGTGCCAGCGCGCTATCCCCAGGGAAGGTCGAGAACACTGAAGCTTTCTTT
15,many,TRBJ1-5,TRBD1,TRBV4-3,CASSQDRGLNQPQHF,TGTGCCAGCAGCCAAGACAGGGGGCTAAATCAGCCCCAGCATTTT
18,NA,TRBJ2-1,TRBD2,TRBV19,CASTQLAGGPGSYNEQFF,TGTGCCAGTACCCAACTAGCGGGGGGGCCAGGCTCCTACAATGAGCAGTTCTTC
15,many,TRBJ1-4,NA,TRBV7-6,CASSLDGGSDEKLFF,TGTGCCAGCAGCTTAGATGGAGGGAGCGATGAAAAACTGTTTTTT
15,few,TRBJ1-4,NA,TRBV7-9,CASSLGERYPEKLFF,TGTGCCAGCAGCTTGGGAGAACGTTATCCCGAAAAACTGTTTTTT
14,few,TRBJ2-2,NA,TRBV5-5,CASSLGGAPGELFF,TGTGCCAGCAGCTTGGGCGGGGCCCCCGGGGAGCTGTTTTTT
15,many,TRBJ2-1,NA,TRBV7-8,CASSLFWAGRNEQFF,TGTGCCAGCAGCTTATTCTGGGCGGGCCGGAATGAGCAGTTCTTC
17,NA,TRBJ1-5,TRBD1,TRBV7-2,CASSLAGRDRGGQPQHF,TGTGCCAGCAGCTTAGCCGGGCGAGACAGGGGGGGTCAGCCCCAGCATTTT
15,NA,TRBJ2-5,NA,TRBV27,CASSLRGRGQETQYF,TGTGCCAGCAGTTTAAGGGGGAGAGGGCAGGAGACCCAGTACTTC
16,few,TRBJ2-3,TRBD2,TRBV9,CASSVESGGVTDTQYF,TGTGCCAGCAGCGTAGAGAGCGGGGGGGTCACAGATACGCAGTATTTT
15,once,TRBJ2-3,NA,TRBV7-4,CASYGAGARIDTQYF,TGTGCCAGTTATGGGGCGGGGGCCCGCATAGATACGCAGTATTTT
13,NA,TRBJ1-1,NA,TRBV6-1,CASSWASNTEAFF,TGTGCCAGCAGTTGGGCCTCGAACACTGAAGCTTTCTTT
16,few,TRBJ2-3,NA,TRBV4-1,CASSQEAGTYTDTQYF,TGCGCCAGCAGCCAAGAGGCGGGGACGTACACAGATACGCAGTATTTT
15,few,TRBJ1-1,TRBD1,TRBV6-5,CASSYSGQGGAEAFF,TGTGCCAGCAGTTACTCCGGACAGGGGGGTGCTGAAGCTTTCTTT
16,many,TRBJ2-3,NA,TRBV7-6,CASSPFRQGGTDTQYF,TGTGCCAGCAGCCCCTTCCGGCAGGGAGGCACAGATACGCAGTATTTT
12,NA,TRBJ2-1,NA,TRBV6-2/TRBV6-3,CASSYSTDEQFF,TGTGCCAGCAGTTACTCGACGGATGAGCAGTTCTTC
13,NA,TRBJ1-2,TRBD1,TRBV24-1,CATFAGTAYGYTF,TGTGCCACCTTCGCCGGGACAGCTTATGGCTACACCTTC
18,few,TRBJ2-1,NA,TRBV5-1,CASSLVLWRKIDYNEQFF,TGCGCCAGCAGCTTGGTATTATGGAGGAAGATCGACTACAATGAGCAGTTCTTC
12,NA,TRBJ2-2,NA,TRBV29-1,CSVVGLSGELFF,TGCAGCGTTGTAGGGTTATCTGGGGAGCTGTTTTTT
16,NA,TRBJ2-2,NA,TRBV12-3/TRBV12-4,CASRPLRHELTGELFF,TGTGCCAGCAGGCCCCTTCGACATGAATTAACCGGGGAGCTGTTTTTT
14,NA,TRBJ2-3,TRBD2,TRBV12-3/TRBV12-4,CASSVLAGGDTQYF,TGTGCCAGCAGTGTCCTAGCGGGGGGCGATACGCAGTATTTT
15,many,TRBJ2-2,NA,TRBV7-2,CASTPHGQNTGELFF,TGTGCCAGCACTCCGCATGGGCAGAACACCGGGGAGCTGTTTTTT
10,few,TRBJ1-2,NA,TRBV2,CASRAPGYTF,TGTGCCAGCAGGGCCCCGGGCTACACCTTC
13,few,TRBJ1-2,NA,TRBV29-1,CSVGSRTDYGYTF,TGCAGCGTTGGTTCCCGGACAGATTATGGCTACACCTTC
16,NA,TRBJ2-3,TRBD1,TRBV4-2,CASSPGQGVITDTQYF,TGTGCCAGCAGCCCCGGACAGGGGGTAATCACAGATACGCAGTATTTT
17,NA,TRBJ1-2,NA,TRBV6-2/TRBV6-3,CASSYSRDGPFNYGYTF,TGTGCCAGCAGTTACTCTCGGGACGGACCTTTTAACTATGGCTACACCTTC
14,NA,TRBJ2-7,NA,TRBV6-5,CASTMATGSYEQYF,TGTGCCAGCACGATGGCGACAGGCTCCTACGAGCAGTACTTC
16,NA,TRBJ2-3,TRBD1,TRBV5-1,CASSGATGAGTDTQYF,TGCGCCAGCAGCGGAGCGACAGGGGCTGGGACAGATACGCAGTATTTT
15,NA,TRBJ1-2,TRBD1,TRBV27,CASSQRDRGVYGYTF,TGTGCCAGCAGTCAACGGGACAGGGGAGTCTATGGCTACACCTTC
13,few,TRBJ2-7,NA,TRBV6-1,CASSEYGFYEQYF,TGTGCCAGCAGTGAATACGGATTCTACGAGCAGTACTTC
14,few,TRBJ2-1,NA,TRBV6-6,CASSFYQSDNEQFF,TGTGCCAGCAGTTTCTATCAATCCGACAATGAGCAGTTCTTC
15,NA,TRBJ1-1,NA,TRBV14,CASSRLTGKITEAFF,TGTGCCAGCAGTCGACTAACAGGGAAGATCACTGAAGCTTTCTTT
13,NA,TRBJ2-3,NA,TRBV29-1,CSVDGQKGDTQYF,TGCAGCGTTGATGGTCAGAAGGGAGATACGCAGTATTTT
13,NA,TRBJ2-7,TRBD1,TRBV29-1,CSVETGGSYEQYF,TGCAGCGTTGAAACAGGGGGTTCATACGAGCAGTACTTC
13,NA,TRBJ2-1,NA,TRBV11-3,CASSSRDDNEQFF,TGTGCCAGCAGCTCGAGGGACGACAATGAGCAGTTCTTC
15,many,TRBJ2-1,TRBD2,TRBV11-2,CASSFGLAGGNEQFF,TGTGCCAGCAGCTTCGGACTAGCGGGGGGTAATGAGCAGTTCTTC
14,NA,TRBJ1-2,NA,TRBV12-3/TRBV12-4,CTSRGDGINYGYTF,TGTACCAGCCGCGGTGACGGGATTAACTATGGCTACACCTTC
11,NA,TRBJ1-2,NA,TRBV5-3,CASSPAGGYTF,TGTGCCAGCAGCCCGGCCGGTGGCTACACCTTC
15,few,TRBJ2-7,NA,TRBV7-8,CASSPQDRQLYEQYF,TGTGCCAGCAGCCCCCAAGATAGACAGCTCTACGAGCAGTACTTC
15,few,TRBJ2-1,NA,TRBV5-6,CASSLVPRYGNEQFF,TGTGCCAGCAGCTTGGTTCCCCGCTATGGCAATGAGCAGTTCTTC
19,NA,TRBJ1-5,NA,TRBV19,CASTLVGISPVIRGEPQHF,TGTGCCAGTACCCTGGTGGGTATTTCCCCGGTGATCCGAGGTGAGCCCCAGCATTTT
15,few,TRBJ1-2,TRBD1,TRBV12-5,CASAYGTGGPGGYTF,TGTGCTAGTGCCTACGGGACAGGGGGTCCGGGTGGCTACACCTTC
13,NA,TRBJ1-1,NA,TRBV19,CASRPPGTTEAFF,TGTGCCAGTAGACCTCCCGGGACCACTGAAGCTTTCTTT
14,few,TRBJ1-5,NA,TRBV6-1,CASTTGGDNQPQHF,TGTGCCAGCACCACTGGGGGTGACAATCAGCCCCAGCATTTT
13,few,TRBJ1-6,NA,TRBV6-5,CASSYKGFSPLHF,TGTGCCAGCAGTTACAAAGGGTTCTCACCCCTCCACTTT
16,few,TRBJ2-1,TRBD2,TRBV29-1,CSVGDGGGLSYNEQFF,TGCAGCGTTGGGGACGGCGGGGGGCTCTCCTACAATGAGCAGTTCTTC